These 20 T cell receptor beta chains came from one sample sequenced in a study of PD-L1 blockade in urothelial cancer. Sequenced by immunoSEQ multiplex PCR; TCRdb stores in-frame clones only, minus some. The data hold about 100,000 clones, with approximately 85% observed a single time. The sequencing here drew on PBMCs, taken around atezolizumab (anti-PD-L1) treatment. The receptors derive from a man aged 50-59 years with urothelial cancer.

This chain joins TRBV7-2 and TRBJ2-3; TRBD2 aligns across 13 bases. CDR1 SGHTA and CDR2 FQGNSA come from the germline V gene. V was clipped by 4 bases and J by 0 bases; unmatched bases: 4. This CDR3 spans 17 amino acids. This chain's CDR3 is CASSWTSGSGSTDTQYF. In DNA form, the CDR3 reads TGTGCCAGCAGCTGGACTAGCGGGAGCGGGAGCACAGATACGCAGTATTTT.

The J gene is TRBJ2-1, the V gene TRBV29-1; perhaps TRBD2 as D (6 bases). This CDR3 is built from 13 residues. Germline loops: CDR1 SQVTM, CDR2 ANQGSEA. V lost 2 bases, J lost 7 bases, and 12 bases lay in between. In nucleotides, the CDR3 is TGCAGCGTTGAAAGGCTAGGGAGGAATGAGCAGTTCTTC. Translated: CSVERLGRNEQFF.

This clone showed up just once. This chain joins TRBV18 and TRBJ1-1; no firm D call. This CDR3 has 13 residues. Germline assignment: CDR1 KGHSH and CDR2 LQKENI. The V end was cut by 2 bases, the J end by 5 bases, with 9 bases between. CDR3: CASSPMERTEAFF. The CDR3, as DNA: TGTGCCAGCTCACCAATGGAGAGGACTGAAGCTTTCTTT.

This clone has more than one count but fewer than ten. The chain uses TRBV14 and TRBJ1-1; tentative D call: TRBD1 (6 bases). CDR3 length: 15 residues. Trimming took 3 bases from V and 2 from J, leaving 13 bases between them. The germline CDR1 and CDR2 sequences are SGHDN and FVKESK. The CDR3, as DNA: TGTGCCAGCAGCCAGAGGACAGACGGAAACACTGAAGCTTTCTTT. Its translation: CASSQRTDGNTEAFF.

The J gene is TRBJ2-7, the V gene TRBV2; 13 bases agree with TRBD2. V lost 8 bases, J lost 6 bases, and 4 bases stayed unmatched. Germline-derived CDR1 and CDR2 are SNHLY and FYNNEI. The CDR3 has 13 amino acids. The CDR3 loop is CASQTSGRFEQYF. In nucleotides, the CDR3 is TGTGCCAGCCAGACTAGCGGGAGGTTCGAGCAGTACTTC.

CDR3 sequence (DNA): TGTGCCAGCAGTAGTAGCGGGAAAATCACAGATACGCAGTATTTT. Translation gives CASSSSGKITDTQYF. This chain uses TRBV6-6 with TRBJ2-3, with 8 positions matching TRBD2. The J segment lost 2 bases and the V segment lost 5 bases, leaving 6 bases of the junction unmatched. The CDR3 length is 15 residues. Germline V gene sequence: CDR1 MNHNY, CDR2 SVGAGI (reference sequence).

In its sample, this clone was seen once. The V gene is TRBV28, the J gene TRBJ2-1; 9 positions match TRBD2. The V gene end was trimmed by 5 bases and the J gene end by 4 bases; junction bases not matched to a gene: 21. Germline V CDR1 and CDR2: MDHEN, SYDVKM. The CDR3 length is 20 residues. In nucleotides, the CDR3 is TGTGCCAGCAGTCAACCAAACTGGCGGGAGGGCCTCCCGGCATACAATGAGCAGTTCTTC. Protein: CASSQPNWREGLPAYNEQFF.

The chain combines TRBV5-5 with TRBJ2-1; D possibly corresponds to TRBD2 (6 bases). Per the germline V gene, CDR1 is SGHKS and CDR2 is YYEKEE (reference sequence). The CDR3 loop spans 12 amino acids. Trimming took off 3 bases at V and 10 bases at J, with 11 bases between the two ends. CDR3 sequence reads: CASSWGVQEQFF. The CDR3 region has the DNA TGTGCCAGCAGCTGGGGGGTCCAGGAGCAGTTCTTC.

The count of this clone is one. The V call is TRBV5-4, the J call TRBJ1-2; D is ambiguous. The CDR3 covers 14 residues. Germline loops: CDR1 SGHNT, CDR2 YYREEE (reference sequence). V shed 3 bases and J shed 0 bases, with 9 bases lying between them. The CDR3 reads CASSSYSTNYGYTF. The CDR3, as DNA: TGTGCCAGCAGCTCCTACAGCACTAACTATGGCTACACCTTC.

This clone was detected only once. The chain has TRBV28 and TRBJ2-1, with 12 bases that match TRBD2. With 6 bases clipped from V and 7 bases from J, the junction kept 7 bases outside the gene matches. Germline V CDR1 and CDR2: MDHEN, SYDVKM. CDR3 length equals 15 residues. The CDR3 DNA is TGTGCCAGCAGAGGCGCCGGGACTAGCGGGAATGAGCAGTTCTTC. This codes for CASRGAGTSGNEQFF. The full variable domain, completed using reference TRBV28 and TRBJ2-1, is DVKVTQSSRYLVKRTGEKVFLECVQDMDHENMFWYRQDPGLGLRLIYFSYDVKMKEKGDIPEGYSVSREKKERFSLILESASTNQTSMYLCASRGAGTSGNEQFFGPGTRLTVL.

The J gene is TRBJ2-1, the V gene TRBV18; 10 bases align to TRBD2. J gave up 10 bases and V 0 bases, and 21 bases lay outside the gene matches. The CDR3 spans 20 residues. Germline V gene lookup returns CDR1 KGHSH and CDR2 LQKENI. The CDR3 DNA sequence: TGTGCCAGCTCACCACCGAGAATAATAGCGGGAGGCGATCCCCTGCGCGAGCAGTTCTTC. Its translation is CASSPPRIIAGGDPLREQFF.

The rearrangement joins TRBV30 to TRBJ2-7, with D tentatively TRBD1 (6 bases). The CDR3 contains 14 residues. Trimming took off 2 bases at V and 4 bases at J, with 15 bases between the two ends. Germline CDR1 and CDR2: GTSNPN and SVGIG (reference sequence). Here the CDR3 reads CAWSKEPTGYEQYF. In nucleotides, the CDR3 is TGTGCCTGGAGTAAAGAGCCCACAGGGTACGAGCAGTACTTC.

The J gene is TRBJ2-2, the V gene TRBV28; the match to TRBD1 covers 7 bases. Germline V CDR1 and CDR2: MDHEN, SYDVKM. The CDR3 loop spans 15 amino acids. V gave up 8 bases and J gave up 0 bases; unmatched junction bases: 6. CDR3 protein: CASLTGASNTGELFF. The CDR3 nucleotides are TGTGCCAGCCTAACAGGGGCGTCGAACACCGGGGAGCTGTTTTTT.

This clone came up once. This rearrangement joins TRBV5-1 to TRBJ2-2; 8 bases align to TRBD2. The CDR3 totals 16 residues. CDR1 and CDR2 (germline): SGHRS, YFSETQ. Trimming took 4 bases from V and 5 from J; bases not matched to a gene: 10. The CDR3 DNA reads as TGCGCCAGCAGCGGGATAGCGGGACCTCAAACCGGGGAGCTGTTTTTT. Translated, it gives CASSGIAGPQTGELFF.

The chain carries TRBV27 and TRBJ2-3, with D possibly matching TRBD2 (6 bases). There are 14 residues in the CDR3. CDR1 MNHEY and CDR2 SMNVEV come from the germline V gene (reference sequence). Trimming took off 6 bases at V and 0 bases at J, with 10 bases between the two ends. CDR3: CASSGTASTDTQYF. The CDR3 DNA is TGTGCCAGCAGCGGGACTGCAAGCACAGATACGCAGTATTTT.

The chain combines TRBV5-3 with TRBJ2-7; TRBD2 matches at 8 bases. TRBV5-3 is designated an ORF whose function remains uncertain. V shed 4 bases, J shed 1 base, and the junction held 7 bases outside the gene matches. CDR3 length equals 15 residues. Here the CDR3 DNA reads TGTGCCAGAAGCGCTAACGGGACTAGTTCCTACGAGCAGTACTTC. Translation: CARSANGTSSYEQYF.

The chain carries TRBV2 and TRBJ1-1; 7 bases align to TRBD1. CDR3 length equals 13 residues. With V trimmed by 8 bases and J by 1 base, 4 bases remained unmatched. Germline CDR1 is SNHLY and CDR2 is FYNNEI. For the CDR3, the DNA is TGTGCCAGCTCCGGGACAGCGAACACTGAAGCTTTCTTT. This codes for CASSGTANTEAFF.

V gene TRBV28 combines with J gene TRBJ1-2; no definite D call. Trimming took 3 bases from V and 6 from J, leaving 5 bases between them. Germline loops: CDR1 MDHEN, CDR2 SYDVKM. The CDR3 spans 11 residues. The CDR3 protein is CASSFEDGYTF. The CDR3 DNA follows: TGTGCCAGCAGTTTTGAGGATGGCTACACCTTC.

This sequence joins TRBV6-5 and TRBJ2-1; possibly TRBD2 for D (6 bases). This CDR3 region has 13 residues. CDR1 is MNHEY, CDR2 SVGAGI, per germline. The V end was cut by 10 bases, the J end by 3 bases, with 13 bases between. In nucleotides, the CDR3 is TGTGCCACCCGGGGGTTTAGCTACAATGAGCAGTTCTTC. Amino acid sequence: CATRGFSYNEQFF.

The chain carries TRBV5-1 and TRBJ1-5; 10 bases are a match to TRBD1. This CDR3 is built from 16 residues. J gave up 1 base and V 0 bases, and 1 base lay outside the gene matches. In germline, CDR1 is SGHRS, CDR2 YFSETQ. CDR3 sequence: CASSLGTGGSNQPQHF. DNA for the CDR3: TGCGCCAGCAGCTTGGGGACAGGGGGAAGCAATCAGCCCCAGCATTTT.